The 24 T cell receptor beta chains reported below all come from one sample, sequenced in a study of T-cell memory formation after mild COVID-19. TCRdb reanalysed the 5' RACE reads using MiXCR and keeps one entry per CDR3 protein. The table records fewer than 140,000 distinct CDR3 sequences, about a sixth of them present only once. The sample comprised PBMCs or a T cell subset sorted from them (not recorded which). The receptors shown here come from an adult woman who had mild COVID-19 (a few samples of this study predate the infection). Cell type and time point are not known.

The gene calls are TRBV4-2 and TRBJ1-5, with 7 bases matching TRBD1. CDR3 length equals 16 residues. Looked up from germline, CDR1 is LGHNA and CDR2 is YNFKEQ. The ends lost 0 bases at V and 6 bases at J; junction bases unmatched: 8. CDR3 nucleotide sequence: TGTGCCAGCAGCCAAGATGGGGACAGATCTGCTCAGCCCCAGCATTTT. Encoded protein: CASSQDGDRSAQPQHF.

This clonotype has more than one count but fewer than ten. This chain uses TRBV6-1 with TRBJ2-3, with a weak D call TRBD2 (6 bases). The CDR3 extends over 17 amino acids. Germline V gives CDR1 MNHNS, CDR2 SASEGT. V was pared by 0 bases and J by 2 bases, with 15 bases between. The CDR3 region is CASSEAVGAGITDTQYF. The CDR3 DNA reads as TGTGCCAGCAGTGAAGCAGTCGGTGCGGGAATCACAGATACGCAGTATTTT.

This clonotype was seen repeatedly, ten times or more. The chain couples TRBV9 to TRBJ2-1; weak D call: TRBD1 (5 bases). CDR1 SGDLS and CDR2 YYNGEE come from the germline V gene. There are 13 residues in the CDR3. V was shortened by 4 bases and J by 4 bases, with 9 bases between the two germline ends. The CDR3 DNA follows: TGTGCCAGCAGCAAAGGACATTACAATGAGCAGTTCTTC. Translated: CASSKGHYNEQFF. Together with reference TRBV9 and TRBJ2-1, the CDR3 gives the full variable domain: DSGVTQTPKHLITATGQRVTLRCSPRSGDLSVYWYQQSLDQGLQFLIQYYNGEERAKGNILERFSAQQFPDLHSELNLSSLELGDSALYFCASSKGHYNEQFFGPGTRLTVL.

Only a few counts were recorded for this clonotype. This CDR3 reads CATSSRLGGFRETQYF. The CDR3 coding sequence is TGTGCCACCAGCAGCCGCCTAGGCGGCTTTAGGGAGACCCAGTACTTC. V usage is TRBV15 and J usage is TRBJ2-5, with D unclear. CDR1 LNHNV and CDR2 YYDKDF come from the germline V gene (reference sequence). V was trimmed by 3 bases and J by 5 bases, leaving 19 bases between them. This CDR3 region has 16 residues.

Ten or more counts support this clonotype. This chain uses TRBV7-3 with TRBJ2-7; D not resolved. This CDR3 is 13 amino acids long. Trimming left V 0 bases short and J 5 bases short, with 8 bases between. Germline V gene lookup returns CDR1 SGHTA and CDR2 FQGTGA. CDR3 sequence (DNA): TGTGCCAGCAGCTTAACAGGTAGCAACGAGCAGTACTTC. Its translation is CASSLTGSNEQYF.

This clonotype turned up a few times. The chain has TRBV4-2 and TRBJ2-7, with D perhaps matching TRBD1 or TRBD2 (6 bases each). This CDR3 has 14 residues. Germline V lookup: CDR1 LGHNA, CDR2 YNFKEQ. Trimming took off 1 base at V and 3 bases at J, with 10 bases between the two ends. The CDR3 region has the DNA TGTGCCAGCAGCCAAGCCGGGGGCGGCTACGAGCAGTACTTC. Protein: CASSQAGGGYEQYF.

This chain connects TRBV4-3 to TRBJ2-3; 9 bases line up with TRBD1. The CDR3 sequence is 17 residues long. CDR1 LGHNA and CDR2 YSLEER come from the germline V gene. V was clipped by 0 bases and J by 2 bases; unmatched bases: 6. The CDR3 here is CASSQDATGGHTDTQYF. CDR3 sequence (DNA): TGCGCCAGCAGCCAAGATGCGACAGGGGGTCACACAGATACGCAGTATTTT.

At least ten counts were recorded for this clonotype. This chain links TRBV15 with TRBJ1-1, with D maybe TRBD1 (5 bases). CDR1 and CDR2 from the germline V gene are LNHNV and YYDKDF (reference sequence). V lost 0 bases to trimming and J lost 5 bases, with 13 bases between them. The CDR3 extends over 15 amino acids. The CDR3 region has the DNA TGTGCCACCAGCAGAGACAGGGAGTCGGGTACTGAAGCTTTCTTT. Translating it yields CATSRDRESGTEAFF.

In this sample, this clonotype turned up a few times. The rearrangement links TRBV30 to TRBJ1-2; 7 bases are shared with TRBD1. The CDR3 consists of 14 residues. V trimming: 0 bases; J trimming: 4 bases; junction bases outside the gene matches: 5. Germline V CDR1 and CDR2: GTSNPN, SVGIG (reference sequence). CDR3 in DNA: TGTGCCTGGAGTGTACTAGGGGGCAGCTATGGCTACACCTTC. Its protein is CAWSVLGGSYGYTF.

The chain carries TRBV4-2 and TRBJ1-6, with TRBD1 identical over 11 bases. The CDR3 contains 17 residues. The J segment lost 10 bases and the V segment lost 2 bases, leaving 10 bases of the junction unmatched. The germline V gene encodes CDR1 LGHNA and CDR2 YNFKEQ. The CDR3 DNA reads as TGTGCCAGCAGCCAACCTGGACAGGGGGCAGGAAGATCACCCCTCCACTTT. It is translated as CASSQPGQGAGRSPLHF.

This chain links TRBV7-9 with TRBJ2-7; the D gene could be TRBD1 or TRBD2 (5 bases each). V was shortened by 5 bases and J by 3 bases, with 17 bases between the two germline ends. Germline loops: CDR1 SEHNR, CDR2 FQNEAQ (reference sequence). The CDR3 is 15 residues long. The CDR3 nucleotides are TGTGCCAGCAGCCCCGGGACCCTAAGGGTCTACGAGCAGTACTTC. This sequence encodes CASSPGTLRVYEQYF.

The chain recombines TRBV2 with TRBJ1-1, with D hard to call. This CDR3 has 14 residues. Germline loops: CDR1 SNHLY, CDR2 FYNNEI. Trimming stripped 7 bases from V and 5 bases from J, with 17 bases between. The CDR3 here is CASTPWNFRTEAFF. For the CDR3, the DNA is TGTGCCAGCACCCCCTGGAACTTCCGTACTGAAGCTTTCTTT.

V is TRBV7-9 and J is TRBJ2-5; no clear D gene. There are 12 residues in the CDR3. Germline CDR1 SEHNR, CDR2 FQNEAQ (reference sequence). The V gene lost 1 base and the J gene lost 4 bases, with 4 bases spanning the gap. The CDR3 sequence is CASSLGVETQYF. CDR3 sequence (DNA): TGTGCCAGCAGCTTAGGAGTAGAGACCCAGTACTTC.

This clonotype came up a few times. The chain joins TRBV6-5 to TRBJ2-7; tentative D call: TRBD2 (6 bases). CDR3 length equals 14 residues. Germline lookup yields CDR1 MNHEY and CDR2 SVGAGI. Trimming took off 5 bases at V and 3 bases at J, with 14 bases between the two ends. CDR3: CASSEGLADYEQYF. The CDR3 region has the DNA TGTGCCAGCAGTGAGGGCTTAGCGGACTACGAGCAGTACTTC.

The rearrangement uses TRBV12-3 or TRBV12-4 and TRBJ1-1; D perhaps matches TRBD1 (6 bases). The CDR3 extends over 12 amino acids. V lost 3 bases and J lost 11, with 13 bases in between. The CDR3 loop is CASSFGQGQAFF. The DNA for the CDR3 is TGTGCCAGCAGTTTTGGCCAGGGGCAGGCTTTCTTT.

This clonotype was seen only a few times. This chain uses TRBV1 with TRBJ1-6; TRBD1, as called in the table, went unchecked against the DNA. TRBV1 is a known pseudogene. This CDR3 region has 14 residues. DNA for the CDR3: TGCACCAGCAGCCCGGGACACCGGGATTCACCCCTCCACTTT. Translation: CTSSPGHRDSPLHF.

This chain connects TRBV6-2 or TRBV6-3 to TRBJ2-7, with 8 bases fitting TRBD1. V shed 5 bases and J 3 bases; nucleotides not matched to a gene: 12. Germline values: CDR1 MNHEY, CDR2 SVGEGT. The CDR3 loop spans 16 amino acids. CDR3 in DNA: TGTGCCAGCAGTCGGCCCCAACGGACAGGGTACTACGAGCAGTACTTC. Protein: CASSRPQRTGYYEQYF.

The chain joins TRBV10-3 to TRBJ2-7; 7 positions match TRBD1. The CDR3 runs to 14 residues. V shed 4 bases and J 0 bases; nucleotides not matched to a gene: 3. Germline V CDR1 and CDR2: ENHRY, SYGVKD. For the CDR3, the DNA is TGTGCCATCAGTGGACAGGGCCTCTCCTACGAGCAGTACTTC. It translates to CAISGQGLSYEQYF.

The rearrangement uses TRBV30 and TRBJ2-5; the D is unclear. The CDR3 loop spans 13 amino acids. V was pared by 1 base and J by 1 base, with 7 bases between. Germline V CDR1 and CDR2: GTSNPN, SVGIG (reference sequence). This CDR3 is CAWSAPAQETQYF. In nucleotides, the CDR3 is TGTGCCTGGAGTGCCCCCGCCCAAGAGACCCAGTACTTC.

This clonotype was picked up many times. The chain joins TRBV4-1 to TRBJ2-7; perhaps TRBD2 as D (6 bases). Germline CDR1 and CDR2: MGHRA and YSYEKL. V dropped 1 base and J dropped 3 bases, with 16 bases sitting between them. The CDR3 is 16 amino acids. The chain's CDR3 is CASSQAAGTSNYEQYF. For the CDR3, the DNA is TGCGCCAGCAGCCAAGCGGCCGGGACTTCAAACTACGAGCAGTACTTC.

V usage is TRBV4-3 and J usage is TRBJ2-2, with D hard to call. There are 13 residues in the CDR3. V dropped 0 bases and J dropped 6 bases, with 5 bases sitting between them. Germline assignment: CDR1 LGHNA and CDR2 YSLEER. In DNA form, the CDR3 reads TGCGCCAGCAGCCAAGATCGGGCCGGGGAGCTGTTTTTT. Translation: CASSQDRAGELFF.

The chain carries TRBV27 and TRBJ2-7; a possible D gene is TRBD2 (5 bases). The germline CDR1 and CDR2 sequences are MNHEY and SMNVEV (reference sequence). CDR3 size: 13 residues. The V and J ends lost 3 bases and 5 bases respectively, with 11 bases between them. The DNA of the CDR3 is TGTGCCAGCAGTTTTCGGGAAGACAACGAGCAGTACTTC. As protein: CASSFREDNEQYF.

CDR3 sequence reads: CASSLDGYSGFYEQYF. In DNA, the CDR3 is TGTGCCAGCAGCCTAGACGGGTACAGCGGGTTCTACGAGCAGTACTTC. V usage is TRBV14 and J usage is TRBJ2-7, with D perhaps matching TRBD2 (6 bases). The CDR3 contains 16 residues. The V gene lost 4 bases and the J gene lost 3 bases, with 19 bases spanning the gap. CDR1 and CDR2 from the germline V gene are SGHDN and FVKESK.

This clonotype was detected only once. CDR3 sequence reads: CASSILAGGPSDTQYF. The CDR3 DNA is TGTGCCAGTAGTATACTGGCGGGAGGGCCTTCAGATACGCAGTATTTT. The rearrangement uses TRBV19 and TRBJ2-3; TRBD2 matches at 9 bases. Per the germline V gene, CDR1 is LNHDA and CDR2 is SQIVND (reference sequence). The CDR3 totals 16 residues. The ends lost 2 bases at V and 4 bases at J; junction bases unmatched: 7.